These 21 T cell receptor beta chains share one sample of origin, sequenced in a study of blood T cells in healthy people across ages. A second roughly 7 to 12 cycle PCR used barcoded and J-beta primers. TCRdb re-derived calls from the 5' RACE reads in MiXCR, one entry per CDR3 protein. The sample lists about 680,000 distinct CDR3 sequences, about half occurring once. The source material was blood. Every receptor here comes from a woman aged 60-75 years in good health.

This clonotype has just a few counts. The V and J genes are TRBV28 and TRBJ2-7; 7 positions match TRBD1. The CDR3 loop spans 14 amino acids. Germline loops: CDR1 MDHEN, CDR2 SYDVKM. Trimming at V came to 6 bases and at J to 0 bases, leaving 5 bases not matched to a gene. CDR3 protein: CASRPWDSSYEQYF. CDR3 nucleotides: TGTGCCAGCAGGCCCTGGGACAGCTCCTACGAGCAGTACTTC.

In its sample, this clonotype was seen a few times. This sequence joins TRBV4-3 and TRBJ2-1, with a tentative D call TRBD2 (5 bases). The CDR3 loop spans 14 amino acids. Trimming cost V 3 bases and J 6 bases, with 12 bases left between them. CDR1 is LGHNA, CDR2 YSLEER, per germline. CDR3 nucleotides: TGCGCCAGCAGCCAGGAAGGCGGACTCAATGAGCAGTTCTTC. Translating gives CASSQEGGLNEQFF.

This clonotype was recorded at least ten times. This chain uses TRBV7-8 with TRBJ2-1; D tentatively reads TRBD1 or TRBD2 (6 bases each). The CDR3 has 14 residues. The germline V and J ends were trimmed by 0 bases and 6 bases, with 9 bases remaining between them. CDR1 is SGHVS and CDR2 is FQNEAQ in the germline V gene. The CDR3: CASSLAEGVNEQFF. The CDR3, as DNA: TGTGCCAGCAGCTTAGCGGAGGGGGTCAATGAGCAGTTCTTC.

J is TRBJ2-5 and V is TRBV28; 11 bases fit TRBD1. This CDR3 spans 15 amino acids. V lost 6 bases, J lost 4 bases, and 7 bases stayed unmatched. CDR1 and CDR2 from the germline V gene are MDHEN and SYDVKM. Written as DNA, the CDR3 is TGTGCCAGCAGCCCGCCGGACAGGGGGCGAGAGACCCAGTACTTC. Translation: CASSPPDRGRETQYF.

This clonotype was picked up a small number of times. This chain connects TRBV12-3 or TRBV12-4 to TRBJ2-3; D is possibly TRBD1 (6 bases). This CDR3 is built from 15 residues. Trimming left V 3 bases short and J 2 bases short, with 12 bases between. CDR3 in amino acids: CASSFLRGTTDTQYF. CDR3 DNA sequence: TGTGCCAGCAGTTTTCTAAGGGGGACCACAGATACGCAGTATTTT.

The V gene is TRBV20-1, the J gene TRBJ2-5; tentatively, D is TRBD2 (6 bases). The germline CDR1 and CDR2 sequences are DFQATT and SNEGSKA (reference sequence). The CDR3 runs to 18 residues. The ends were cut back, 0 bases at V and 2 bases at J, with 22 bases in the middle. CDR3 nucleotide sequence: TGCAGTGCTAGAGATCGTAGAGCGGGCGGGGCTATTCAAGAGACCCAGTACTTC. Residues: CSARDRRAGGAIQETQYF.

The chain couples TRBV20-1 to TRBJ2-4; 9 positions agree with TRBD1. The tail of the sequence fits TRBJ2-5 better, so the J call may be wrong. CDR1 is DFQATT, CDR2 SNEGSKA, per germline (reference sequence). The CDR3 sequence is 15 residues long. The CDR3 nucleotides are TGCAGTGCTAGGCGGGGACAGGGAGGGTCGGAGACCCAGTACTTC. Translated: CSARRGQGGSETQYF.

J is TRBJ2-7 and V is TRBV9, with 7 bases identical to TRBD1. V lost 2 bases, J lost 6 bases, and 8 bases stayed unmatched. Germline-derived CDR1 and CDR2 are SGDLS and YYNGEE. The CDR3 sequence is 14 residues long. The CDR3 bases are TGTGCCAGCAGCGTCCTTACAGGGGCGGGCGAGCAGTACTTC. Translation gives CASSVLTGAGEQYF.

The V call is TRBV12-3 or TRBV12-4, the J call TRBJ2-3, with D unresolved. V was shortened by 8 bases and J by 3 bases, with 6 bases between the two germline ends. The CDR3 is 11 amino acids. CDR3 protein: CASHRTDTQYF. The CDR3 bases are TGTGCCAGCCATAGAACAGATACGCAGTATTTT.

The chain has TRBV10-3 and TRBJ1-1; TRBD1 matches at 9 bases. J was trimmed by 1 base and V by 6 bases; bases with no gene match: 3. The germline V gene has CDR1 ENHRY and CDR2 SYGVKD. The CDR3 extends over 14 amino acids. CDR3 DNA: TGTGCCATCAGCGGACAGGGGCAGAACACTGAAGCTTTCTTT. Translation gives CAISGQGQNTEAFF.

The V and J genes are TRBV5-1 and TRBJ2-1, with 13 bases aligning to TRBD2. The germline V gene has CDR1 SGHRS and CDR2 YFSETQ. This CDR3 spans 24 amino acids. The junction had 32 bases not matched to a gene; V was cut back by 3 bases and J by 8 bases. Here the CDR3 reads CASSSQKASADPTSTSGRSYEQFF. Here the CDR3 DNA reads TGCGCCAGCAGCTCACAAAAAGCTAGCGCCGACCCAACCTCGACTAGCGGGAGGAGCTATGAGCAGTTCTTC.

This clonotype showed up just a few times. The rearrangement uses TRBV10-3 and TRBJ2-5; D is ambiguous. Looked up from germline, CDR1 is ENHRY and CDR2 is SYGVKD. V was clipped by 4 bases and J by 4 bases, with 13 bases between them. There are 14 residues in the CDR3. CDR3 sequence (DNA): TGTGCCATCAGTGCCTGGGTTGTAGGAGAGACCCAGTACTTC. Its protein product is CAISAWVVGETQYF.

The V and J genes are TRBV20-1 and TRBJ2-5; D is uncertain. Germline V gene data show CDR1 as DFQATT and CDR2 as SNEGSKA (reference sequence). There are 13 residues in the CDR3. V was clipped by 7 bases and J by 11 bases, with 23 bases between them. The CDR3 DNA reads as TGCAGTGTGCCCCCTCACACCCCCAATGAGCAGTACTTC. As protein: CSVPPHTPNEQYF.

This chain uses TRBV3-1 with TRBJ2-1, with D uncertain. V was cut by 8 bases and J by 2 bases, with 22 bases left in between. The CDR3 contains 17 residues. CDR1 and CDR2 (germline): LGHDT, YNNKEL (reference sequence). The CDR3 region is CASVATDGPTTYNEQFF. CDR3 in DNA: TGTGCCAGCGTAGCCACAGATGGACCGACAACCTACAATGAGCAGTTCTTC.

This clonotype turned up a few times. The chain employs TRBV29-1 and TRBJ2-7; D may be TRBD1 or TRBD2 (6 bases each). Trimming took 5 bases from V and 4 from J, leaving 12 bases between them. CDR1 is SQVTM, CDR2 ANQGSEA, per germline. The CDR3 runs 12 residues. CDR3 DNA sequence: TGCAGCGTTCTACAGGGACTTTACGAGCAGTACTTC. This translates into CSVLQGLYEQYF.

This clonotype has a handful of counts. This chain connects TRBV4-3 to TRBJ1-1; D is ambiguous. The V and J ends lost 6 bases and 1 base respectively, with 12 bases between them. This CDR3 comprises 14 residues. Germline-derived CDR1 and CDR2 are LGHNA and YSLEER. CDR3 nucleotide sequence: TGCGCCAGCAGTATCGGACGGACGAACACTGAAGCTTTCTTT. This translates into CASSIGRTNTEAFF.

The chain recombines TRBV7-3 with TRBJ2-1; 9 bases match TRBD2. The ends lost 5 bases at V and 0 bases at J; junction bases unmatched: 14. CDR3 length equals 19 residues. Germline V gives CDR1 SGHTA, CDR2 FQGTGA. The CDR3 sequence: CASSPNRPGLASSYNEQFF. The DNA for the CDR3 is TGTGCCAGCAGCCCGAATCGACCAGGACTAGCGAGCTCCTACAATGAGCAGTTCTTC.

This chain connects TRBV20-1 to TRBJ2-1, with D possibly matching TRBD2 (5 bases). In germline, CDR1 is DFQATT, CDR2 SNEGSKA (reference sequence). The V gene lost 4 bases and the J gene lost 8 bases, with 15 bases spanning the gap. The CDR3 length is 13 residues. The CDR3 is CSAKDSPLHEQFF. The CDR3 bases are TGCAGTGCTAAGGACTCCCCTCTGCATGAGCAGTTCTTC.

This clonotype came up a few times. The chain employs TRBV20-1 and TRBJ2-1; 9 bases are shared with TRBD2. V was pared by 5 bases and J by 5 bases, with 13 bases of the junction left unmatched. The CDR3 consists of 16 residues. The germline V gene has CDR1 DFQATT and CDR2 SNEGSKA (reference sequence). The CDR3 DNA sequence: TGCAGTGCTCACGGGCCAAATTTAGCGGGAGACAATGAGCAGTTCTTC. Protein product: CSAHGPNLAGDNEQFF.

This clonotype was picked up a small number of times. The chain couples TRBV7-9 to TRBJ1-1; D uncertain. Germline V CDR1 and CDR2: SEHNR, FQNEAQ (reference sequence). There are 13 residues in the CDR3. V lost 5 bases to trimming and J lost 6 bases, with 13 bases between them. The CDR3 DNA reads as TGTGCCAGCAGCCGTGACGGCCTCGCTGAAGCTTTCTTT. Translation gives CASSRDGLAEAFF.

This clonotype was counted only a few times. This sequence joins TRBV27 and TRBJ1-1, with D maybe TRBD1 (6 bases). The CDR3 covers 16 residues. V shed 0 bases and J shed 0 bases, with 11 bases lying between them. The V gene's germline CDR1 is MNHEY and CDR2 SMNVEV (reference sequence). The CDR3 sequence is CASSLSTGTMNTEAFF. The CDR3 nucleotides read TGTGCCAGCAGTTTATCTACAGGGACCATGAACACTGAAGCTTTCTTT.